Sequencing of this TCR beta chain was carried out in a study of CD8 T cells in ankylosing spondylitis. Study results and limitations: Those disease-linked clones were CD8+; they were also relatively rare in peripheral blood. Made up of several highly homologous variants, a TCR beta motif appeared characteristic of ankylosing spondylitis blood.

In germline, CDR1 is MGHRA, CDR2 YSYEKL. There are 13 residues in the CDR3. V was trimmed by 0 bases and J by 9 bases, leaving 11 bases between them. In its sample, this clonotype was seen a few times. Its antigen is as yet unknown. With molecular barcodes, quantitative 5'-RACE was used to make the TCR beta libraries. TCRdb re-derived calls from the 5' RACE reads in MiXCR, one entry per CDR3 protein. The table has nearly 350,000 distinct CDR3 sequences, around 15% seen once. Sequenced material: blood, either unsorted or a sorted T cell fraction (not recorded which). The V and J genes are TRBV4-1 and TRBJ1-1; D is unclear. The source of this sequence is a male donor with ankylosing spondylitis or in good health (not recorded which). In DNA form, the CDR3 reads TGCGCCAGCAGCCAAGAGATCAGTTATAAAGCTTTCTTT. Its protein product is CASSQEISYKAFF.